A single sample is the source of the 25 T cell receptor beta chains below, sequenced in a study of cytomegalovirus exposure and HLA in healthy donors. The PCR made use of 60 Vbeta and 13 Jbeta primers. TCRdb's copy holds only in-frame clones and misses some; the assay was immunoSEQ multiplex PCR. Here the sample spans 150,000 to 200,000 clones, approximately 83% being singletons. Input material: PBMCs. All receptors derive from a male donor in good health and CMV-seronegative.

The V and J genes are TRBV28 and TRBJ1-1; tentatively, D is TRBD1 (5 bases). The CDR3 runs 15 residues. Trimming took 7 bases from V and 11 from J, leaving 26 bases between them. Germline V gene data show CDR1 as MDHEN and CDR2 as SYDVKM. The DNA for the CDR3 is TGTGCCAGCACCTGGGGGGGAGGGAGTATCCTTGGGGCTTTCTTT. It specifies CASTWGGGSILGAFF.

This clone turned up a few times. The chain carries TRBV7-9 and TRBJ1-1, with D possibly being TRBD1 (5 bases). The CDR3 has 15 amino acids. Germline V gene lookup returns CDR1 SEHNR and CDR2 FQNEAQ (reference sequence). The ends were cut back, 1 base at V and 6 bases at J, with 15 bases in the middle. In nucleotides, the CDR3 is TGTGCCAGCAGCTTAGGCTTCTTCCTAGGGGCTGAAGCTTTCTTT. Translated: CASSLGFFLGAEAFF.

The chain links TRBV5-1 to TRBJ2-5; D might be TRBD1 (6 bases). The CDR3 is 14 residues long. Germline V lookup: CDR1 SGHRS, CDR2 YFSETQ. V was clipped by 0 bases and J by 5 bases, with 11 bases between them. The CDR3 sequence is CASSLGNREETQYF. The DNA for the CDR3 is TGCGCCAGCAGCTTGGGAAACAGGGAGGAGACCCAGTACTTC.

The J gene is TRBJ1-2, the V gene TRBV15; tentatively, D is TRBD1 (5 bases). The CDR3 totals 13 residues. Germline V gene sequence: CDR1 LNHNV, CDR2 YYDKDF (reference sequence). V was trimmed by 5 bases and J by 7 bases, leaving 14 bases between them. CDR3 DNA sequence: TGTGCCACCAGCGGGGCATCACTGGGTGGCTACACCTTC. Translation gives CATSGASLGGYTF. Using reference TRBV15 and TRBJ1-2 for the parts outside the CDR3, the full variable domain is DAMVIQNPRYQVTQFGKPVTLSCSQTLNHNVMYWYQQKSSQAPKLLFHYYDKDFNNEADTPDNFQSRRPNTSFCFLDIRSPGLGDTAMYLCATSGASLGGYTFGSGTRLTVV.

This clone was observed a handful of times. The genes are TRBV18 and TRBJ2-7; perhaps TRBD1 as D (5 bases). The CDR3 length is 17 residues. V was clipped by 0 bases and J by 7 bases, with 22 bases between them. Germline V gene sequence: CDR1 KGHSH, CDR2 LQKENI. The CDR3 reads CASSPPAWAGRPWEQYF. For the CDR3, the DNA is TGTGCCAGCTCACCACCGGCGTGGGCAGGGCGACCCTGGGAGCAGTACTTC. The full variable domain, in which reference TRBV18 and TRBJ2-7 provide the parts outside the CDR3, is NAGVMQNPRHLVRRRGQEARLRCSPMKGHSHVYWYRQLPEEGLKFMVYLQKENIIDESGMPKERFSAEFPKEGPSILRIQQVVRGDSAAYFCASSPPAWAGRPWEQYFGPGTRLTVT.

DNA of the CDR3: TGCGCCAGCAGCCAAGGCAGGGGATACACCGGGGAGCTGTTTTTT. Amino acid sequence: CASSQGRGYTGELFF. This chain joins TRBV4-3 and TRBJ2-2; tentatively, D is TRBD1 (6 bases). This CDR3 is built from 15 residues. Trimming left V 1 base short and J 3 bases short, with 9 bases between. Germline V gives CDR1 LGHNA, CDR2 YSLEER.

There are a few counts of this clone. CDR3 coding DNA: TGTGCCAGCAGCCAGCGGGGGGTGGCAACTTTCTTT. Amino acid sequence: CASSQRGVATFF. The rearrangement uses TRBV5-6 and TRBJ1-1; D is possibly TRBD1 (5 bases). CDR3 size: 12 residues. Germline V CDR1 and CDR2: SGHDT, YYEEEE. Trimming pared 4 bases from V and 12 bases from J, leaving 16 bases between.

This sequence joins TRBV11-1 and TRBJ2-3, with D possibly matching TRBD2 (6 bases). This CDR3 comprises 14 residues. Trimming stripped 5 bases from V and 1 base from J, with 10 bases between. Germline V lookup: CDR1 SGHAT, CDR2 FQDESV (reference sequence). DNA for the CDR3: TGTGCCAGCAGCCCCAGGGAGGGCACAGATACGCAGTATTTT. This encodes CASSPREGTDTQYF.

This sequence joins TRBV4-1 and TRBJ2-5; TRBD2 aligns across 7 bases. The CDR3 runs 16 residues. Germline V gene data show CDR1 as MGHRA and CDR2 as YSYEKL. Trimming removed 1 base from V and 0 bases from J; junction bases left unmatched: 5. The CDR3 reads CASSQASGTNQETQYF. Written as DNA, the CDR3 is TGCGCCAGCAGCCAAGCTTCCGGGACTAACCAAGAGACCCAGTACTTC.

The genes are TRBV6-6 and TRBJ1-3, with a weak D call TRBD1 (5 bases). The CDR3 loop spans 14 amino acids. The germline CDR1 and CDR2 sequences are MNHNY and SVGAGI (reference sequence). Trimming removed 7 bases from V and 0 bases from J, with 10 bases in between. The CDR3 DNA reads TGTGCCAGCAATTTCGGGGGCTCTGGAAACACCATATATTTT. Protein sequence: CASNFGGSGNTIYF.

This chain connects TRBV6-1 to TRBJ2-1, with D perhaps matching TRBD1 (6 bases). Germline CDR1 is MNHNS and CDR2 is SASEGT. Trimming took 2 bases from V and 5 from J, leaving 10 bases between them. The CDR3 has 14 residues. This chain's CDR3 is CASSERTVDNEQFF. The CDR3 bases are TGTGCCAGCAGTGAAAGGACAGTGGACAATGAGCAGTTCTTC.

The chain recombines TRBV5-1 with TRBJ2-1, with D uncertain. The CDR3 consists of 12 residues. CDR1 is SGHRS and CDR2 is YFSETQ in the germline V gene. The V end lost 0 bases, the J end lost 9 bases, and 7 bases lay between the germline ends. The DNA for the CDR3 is TGCGCCAGCAGCTTGGAGGCGGCTGAGCAGTTCTTC. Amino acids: CASSLEAAEQFF.

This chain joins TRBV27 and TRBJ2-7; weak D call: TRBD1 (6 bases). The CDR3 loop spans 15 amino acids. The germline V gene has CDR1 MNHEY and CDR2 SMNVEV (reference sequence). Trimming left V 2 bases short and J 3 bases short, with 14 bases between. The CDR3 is CASSLTASGVYEQYF. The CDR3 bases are TGTGCCAGCAGTTTAACCGCATCAGGGGTCTACGAGCAGTACTTC.

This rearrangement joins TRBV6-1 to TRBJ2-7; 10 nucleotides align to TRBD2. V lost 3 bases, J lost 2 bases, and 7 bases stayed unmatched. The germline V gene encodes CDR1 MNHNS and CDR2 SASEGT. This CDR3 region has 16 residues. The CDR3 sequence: CASSDSGGRGTYEQYF. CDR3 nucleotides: TGTGCCAGCAGTGATAGCGGGGGGCGGGGGACCTACGAGCAGTACTTC.

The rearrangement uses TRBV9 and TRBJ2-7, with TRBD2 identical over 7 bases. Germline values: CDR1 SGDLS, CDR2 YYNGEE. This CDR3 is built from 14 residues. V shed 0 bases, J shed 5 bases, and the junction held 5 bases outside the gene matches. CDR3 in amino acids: CASSVGAGVHEQYF. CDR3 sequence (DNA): TGTGCCAGCAGCGTAGGGGCGGGAGTCCACGAGCAGTACTTC.

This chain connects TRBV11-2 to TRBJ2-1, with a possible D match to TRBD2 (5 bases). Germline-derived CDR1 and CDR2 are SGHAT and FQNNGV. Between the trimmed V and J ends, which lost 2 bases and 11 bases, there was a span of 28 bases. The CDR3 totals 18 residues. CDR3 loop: CASSLRLLTAASYLQQFF. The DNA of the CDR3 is TGTGCCAGCAGCTTAAGGCTTTTGACCGCAGCTAGCTACTTACAGCAGTTCTTC.

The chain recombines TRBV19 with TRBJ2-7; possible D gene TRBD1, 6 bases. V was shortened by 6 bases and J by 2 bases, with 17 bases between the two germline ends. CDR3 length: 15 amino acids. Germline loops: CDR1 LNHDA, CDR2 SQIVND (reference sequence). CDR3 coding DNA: TGTGCCAGTAGCACTTCAGGCGACAGGACCTACGAGCAGTACTTC. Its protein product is CASSTSGDRTYEQYF.

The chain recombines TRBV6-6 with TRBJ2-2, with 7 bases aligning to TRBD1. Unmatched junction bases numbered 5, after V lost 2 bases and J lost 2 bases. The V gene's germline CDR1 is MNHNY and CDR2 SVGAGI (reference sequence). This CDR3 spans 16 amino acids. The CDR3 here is CASSYAGTANTGELFF. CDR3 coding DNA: TGTGCCAGCAGTTACGCCGGGACAGCAAACACCGGGGAGCTGTTTTTT.

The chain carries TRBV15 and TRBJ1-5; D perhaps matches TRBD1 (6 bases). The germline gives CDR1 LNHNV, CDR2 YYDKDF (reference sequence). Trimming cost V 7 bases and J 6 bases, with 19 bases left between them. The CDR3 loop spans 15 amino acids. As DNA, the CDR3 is TGTGCCACCACCGGATCCCGGGGGGCGGGTCAGCCCCAGCATTTT. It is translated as CATTGSRGAGQPQHF.

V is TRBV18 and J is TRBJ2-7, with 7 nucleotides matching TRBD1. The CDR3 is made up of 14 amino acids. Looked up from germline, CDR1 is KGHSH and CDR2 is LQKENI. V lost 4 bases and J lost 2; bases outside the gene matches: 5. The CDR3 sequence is CASSRDSRTYEQYF. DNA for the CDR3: TGTGCCAGCTCACGGGACAGTAGGACCTACGAGCAGTACTTC.

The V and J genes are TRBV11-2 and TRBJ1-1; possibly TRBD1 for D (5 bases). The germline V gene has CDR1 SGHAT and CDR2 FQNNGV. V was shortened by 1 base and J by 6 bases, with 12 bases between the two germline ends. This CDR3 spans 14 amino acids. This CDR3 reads CASSLGQLGSEAFF. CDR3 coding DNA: TGTGCCAGCAGCTTAGGACAGTTGGGCTCTGAAGCTTTCTTT.

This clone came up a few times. CDR3 in amino acids: CASSSQEKQYF. As DNA, the CDR3 is TGTGCCAGCAGTTCCCAGGAAAAGCAGTACTTC. This chain connects TRBV28 to TRBJ2-7; D gene uncertain. This CDR3 has 11 residues. V dropped 4 bases and J dropped 8 bases, with 9 bases sitting between them. CDR1 is MDHEN and CDR2 is SYDVKM in the germline V gene.

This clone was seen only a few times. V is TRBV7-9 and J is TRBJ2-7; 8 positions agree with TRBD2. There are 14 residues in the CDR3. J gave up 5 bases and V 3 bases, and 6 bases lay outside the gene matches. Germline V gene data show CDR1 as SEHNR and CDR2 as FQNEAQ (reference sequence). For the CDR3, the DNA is TGTGCCAGCAGCTTTGGGACTAGTGCGGACGAGCAGTACTTC. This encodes CASSFGTSADEQYF. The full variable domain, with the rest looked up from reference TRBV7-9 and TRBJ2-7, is DTGVSQNPRHKITKRGQNVTFRCDPISEHNRLYWYRQTLGQGPEFLTYFQNEAQLEKSRLLSDRFSAERPKGSFSTLEIQRTEQGDSAMYLCASSFGTSADEQYFGPGTRLTVT.

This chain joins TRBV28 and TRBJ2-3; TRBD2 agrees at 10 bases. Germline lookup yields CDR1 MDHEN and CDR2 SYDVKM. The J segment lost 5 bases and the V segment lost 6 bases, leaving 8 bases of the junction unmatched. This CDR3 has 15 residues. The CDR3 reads CASRASGSVGDTQYF. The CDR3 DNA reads TGTGCCAGCAGGGCTAGCGGGAGTGTGGGAGATACGCAGTATTTT.

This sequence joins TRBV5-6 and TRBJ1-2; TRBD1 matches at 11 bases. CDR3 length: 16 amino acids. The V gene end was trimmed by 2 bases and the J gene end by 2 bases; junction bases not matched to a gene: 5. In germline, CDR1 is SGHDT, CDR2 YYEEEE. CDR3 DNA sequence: TGTGCCAGCAGCTTATTATGGACAGGGGGCAACTATGGCTACACCTTC. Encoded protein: CASSLLWTGGNYGYTF.